Sequencing of this T cell receptor (beta chain) was carried out in a study of cytotoxic CD8 clonotypes in ibrutinib-treated CLL. This clone came up a few times. Per the germline V gene, CDR1 is SGHTA and CDR2 is FQGNSA. The V gene lost 5 bases and the J gene lost 5 bases, with 10 bases spanning the gap. The CDR3 runs to 13 residues. Libraries were prepared by immunoSEQ multiplex PCR; TCRdb keeps only in-frame clonotypes and omits some of them. The sample shows roughly 190,000 clones, 72% of them seen only once. The gene calls are TRBV7-2 and TRBJ2-1; D is possibly TRBD1 (6 bases). The sequences come from PBMCs, collected after 24 months of ibrutinib treatment. This sequence originates from a human donor with chronic lymphocytic leukemia. Written as DNA, the CDR3 is TGTGCCAGCAGCCTCTACAGGGACAATGAGCAGTTCTTC. Residues: CASSLYRDNEQFF.